This T cell receptor (beta chain) was recorded in a study of CD8 T cells in ankylosing spondylitis. The study, taken as a whole, reports: It appeared that ankylosing spondylitis blood was characterized by a TCR beta motif of several highly homologous variants. Disease-associated clones were CD8+ and fairly uncommon in peripheral blood. Clones linked to disease were reported to show significant enrichment in matched ankylosing spondylitis synovial fluid.

This clonotype has just a few counts. The antigen remains unidentified. Library preparation for TCR beta used quantitative 5'-RACE with molecular barcodes. TCRdb passed the 5' RACE reads through MiXCR, listing each CDR3 protein once. The sample comprises 200,000 to 250,000 distinct CDR3 sequences, 15% to 20% of which are singletons, and about 44% rests with the top ten. Per germline, CDR1 MNHEY and CDR2 SVGAGI. The CDR3 contains 14 residues. V gave up 5 bases and J gave up 2 bases; unmatched junction bases: 4. This sequence joins TRBV6-5 and TRBJ2-7, with 9 bases lining up with TRBD1. This clonotype was obtained from a male donor with ankylosing spondylitis. What was sequenced was blood, either unsorted or a sorted T cell fraction (not recorded which). The CDR3 loop is CASSHRGLTYEQYF. The CDR3, as DNA: TGTGCCAGCAGTCACAGGGGGCTGACCTACGAGCAGTACTTC.